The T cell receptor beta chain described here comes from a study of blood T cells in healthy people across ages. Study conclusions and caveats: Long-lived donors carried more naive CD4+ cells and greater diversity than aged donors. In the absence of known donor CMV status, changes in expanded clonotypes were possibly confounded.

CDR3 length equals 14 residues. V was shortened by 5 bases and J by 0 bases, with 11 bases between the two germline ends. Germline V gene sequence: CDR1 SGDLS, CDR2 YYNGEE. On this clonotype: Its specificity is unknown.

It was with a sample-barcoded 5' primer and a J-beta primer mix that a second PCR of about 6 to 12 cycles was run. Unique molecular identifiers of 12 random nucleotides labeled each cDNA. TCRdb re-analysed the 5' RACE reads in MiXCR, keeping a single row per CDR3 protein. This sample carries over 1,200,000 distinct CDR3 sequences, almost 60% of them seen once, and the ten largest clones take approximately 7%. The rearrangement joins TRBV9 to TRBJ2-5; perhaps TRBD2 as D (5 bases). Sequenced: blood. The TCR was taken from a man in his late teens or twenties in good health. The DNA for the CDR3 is TGTGCCAGCAGTGCGAGGGTAGACCAAGAGACCCAGTACTTC. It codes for CASSARVDQETQYF.